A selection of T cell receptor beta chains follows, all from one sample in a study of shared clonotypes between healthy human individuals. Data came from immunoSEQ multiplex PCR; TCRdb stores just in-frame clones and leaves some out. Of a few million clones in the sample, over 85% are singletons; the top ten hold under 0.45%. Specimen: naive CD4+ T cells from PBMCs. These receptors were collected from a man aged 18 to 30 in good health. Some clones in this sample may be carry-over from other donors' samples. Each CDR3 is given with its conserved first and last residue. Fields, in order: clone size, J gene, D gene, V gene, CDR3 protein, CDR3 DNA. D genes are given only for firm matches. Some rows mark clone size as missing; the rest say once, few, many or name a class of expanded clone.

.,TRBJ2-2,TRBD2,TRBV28,CASSLAGGRPGELFF,TGTGCCAGCAGTTTAGCGGGAGGGCGGCCCGGGGAGCTGTTTTTT
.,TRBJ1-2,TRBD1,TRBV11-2,CASSLEPGGIYGYTF,TGTGCCAGCAGCCTAGAACCAGGGGGAATCTATGGCTACACCTTC
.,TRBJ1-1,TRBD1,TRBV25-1,CASRRQGGTEAFF,TGTGCCAGCAGGAGACAGGGTGGGACTGAAGCTTTCTTT
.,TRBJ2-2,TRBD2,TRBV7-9,CAGTRGLAGPDTGELFF,TGTGCCGGGACACGGGGACTAGCGGGACCCGACACCGGGGAGCTGTTTTTT
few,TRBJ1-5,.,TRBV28,CASSFGGPSQPQHF,TGTGCCAGCAGTTTTGGGGGTCCGAGTCAGCCCCAGCATTTT
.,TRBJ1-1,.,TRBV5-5,CASSLSEANTEAFF,TGTGCCAGCAGCTTGTCGGAGGCGAACACTGAAGCTTTCTTT
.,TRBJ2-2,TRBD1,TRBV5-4,CASSLFQGANTGELFF,TGTGCCAGCAGCTTATTCCAGGGGGCGAACACCGGGGAGCTGTTTTTT
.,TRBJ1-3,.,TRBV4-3,CASSQDLWGNTIYF,TGCGCCAGCAGCCAAGATCTTTGGGGAAACACCATATATTTT
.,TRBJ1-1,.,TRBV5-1,CASSSLPTTENTEAFF,TGCGCCAGCAGCTCCCTACCAACGACGGAGAACACTGAAGCTTTCTTT
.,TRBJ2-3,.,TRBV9,CASSVEGIVSTDTQYF,TGTGCCAGCAGCGTAGAGGGAATCGTTAGCACAGATACGCAGTATTTT
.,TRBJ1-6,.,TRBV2,CASSATGVSPLHF,TGTGCCAGCAGTGCCACGGGGGTATCACCCCTCCACTTT
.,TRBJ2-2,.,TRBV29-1,CSVDWKAGELFF,TGCAGCGTTGATTGGAAGGCCGGGGAGCTGTTTTTT
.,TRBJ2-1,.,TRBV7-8,CASSLPAPSYNEQFF,TGTGCCAGCAGCCTGCCCGCGCCCTCCTACAATGAGCAGTTCTTC
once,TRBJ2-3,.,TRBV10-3,CAISTWAKRRGPSDFNTDTQYF,TGTGCCATCAGCACCTGGGCCAAACGCCGGGGGCCCAGTGACTTCAACACAGATACGCAGTATTTT
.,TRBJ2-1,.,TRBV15,CATSGADGFSNEQFF,TGTGCCACCAGCGGAGCGGATGGATTTTCCAATGAGCAGTTCTTC
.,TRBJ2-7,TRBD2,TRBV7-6,CASSAGLAGVSGEQYF,TGTGCCAGCAGCGCGGGACTAGCGGGAGTATCGGGTGAGCAGTACTTC
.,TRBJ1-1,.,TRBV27,CASSFSPREGTEAFF,TGTGCCAGCAGTTTCTCCCCCAGGGAGGGCACTGAAGCTTTCTTT
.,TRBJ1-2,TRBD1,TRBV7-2,CASSLLALIGTAPNYGYTF,TGTGCCAGCAGCTTATTGGCACTAATAGGGACAGCGCCTAACTATGGCTACACCTTC
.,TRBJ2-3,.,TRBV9,CASTTGTSTDKEYF,TGTGCCAGCACCACCGGGACCAGCACGGATAAAGAGTATTTT
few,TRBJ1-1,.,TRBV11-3,CASSLSGGSTEAFF,TGTGCCAGCAGCTTAAGCGGCGGGAGCACTGAAGCTTTCTTT
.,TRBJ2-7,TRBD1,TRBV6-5,CATGTAPYEQYF,TGTGCCACCGGGACAGCCCCCTACGAGCAGTACTTC
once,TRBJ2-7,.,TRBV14,CASSTRLTSTGYSYEQYF,TGTGCCAGCAGCACTCGATTAACCAGCACAGGGTATTCCTACGAGCAGTACTTC
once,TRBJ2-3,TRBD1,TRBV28,CASSRWDSRDTQYF,TGTGCCAGCAGTCGGTGGGACAGCCGGGATACGCAGTATTTT
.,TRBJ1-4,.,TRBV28,CASSSQGLGNEKLFF,TGTGCCAGCAGTTCCCAGGGGTTGGGTAATGAAAAACTGTTTTTT
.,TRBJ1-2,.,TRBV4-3,CASSQSPGRGVNTF,TGCGCCAGCAGCCAATCCCCGGGGAGAGGGGTGAACACCTTC
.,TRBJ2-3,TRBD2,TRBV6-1,CASSGGGYRILTDTQYF,TGTGCCAGCAGTGGGGGAGGGTACCGTATACTGACAGATACGCAGTATTTT
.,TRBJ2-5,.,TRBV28,CASSGGAPGTQYF,TGTGCCAGCAGCGGAGGGGCGCCAGGGACCCAGTACTTC
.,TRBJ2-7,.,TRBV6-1,CASSIWDEQYF,TGTGCCAGTTCGATTTGGGACGAGCAGTACTTC
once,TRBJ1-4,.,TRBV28,CASQWGTIGEKLFF,TGTGCCAGCCAATGGGGGACAATAGGAGAAAAACTGTTTTTT
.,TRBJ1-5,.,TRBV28,CASSFTYSNQPQHF,TGTGCCAGCAGTTTTACGTATAGCAATCAGCCCCAGCATTTT
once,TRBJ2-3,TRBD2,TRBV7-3,CASSLAGLAGLTDTQYF,TGTGCCAGCAGCTTAGCGGGACTAGCGGGACTAACAGATACGCAGTATTTT
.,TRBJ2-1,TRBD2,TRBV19,CASRDTSGRGEQFF,TGTGCCAGTAGGGACACTAGCGGGAGAGGTGAGCAGTTCTTC
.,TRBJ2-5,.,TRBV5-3,CARSLDRSPGWAQYF,TGTGCCAGAAGCTTGGATCGGAGCCCAGGGTGGGCCCAGTACTTC
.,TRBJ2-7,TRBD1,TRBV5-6,CASSLDRGIYEQYF,TGTGCCAGCAGCCTGGACAGGGGAATATACGAGCAGTACTTC
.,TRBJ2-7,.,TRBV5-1,CATGNTPYEQYF,TGCGCCACGGGGAATACCCCCTACGAGCAGTACTTC
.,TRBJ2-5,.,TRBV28,CASSLSGPFRETQYF,TGTGCCAGCAGTTTATCGGGCCCCTTCCGAGAGACCCAGTACTTC
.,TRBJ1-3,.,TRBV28,CASSTGPGNTIYF,TGTGCCAGCAGTACAGGTCCAGGAAACACCATATATTTT
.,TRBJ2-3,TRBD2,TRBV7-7,CASSLGLAGAADTQYF,TGTGCCAGCAGCCTTGGACTAGCGGGAGCCGCAGATACGCAGTATTTT
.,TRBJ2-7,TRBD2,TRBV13,CASSLVGGRSSYEQYF,TGTGCCAGCAGCTTAGTCGGGGGGAGGAGCTCCTACGAGCAGTACTTC
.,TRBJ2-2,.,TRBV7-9,CASSLGYTGELFF,TGTGCCAGCAGCTTGGGTTACACCGGGGAGCTGTTTTTT
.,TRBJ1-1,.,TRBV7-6,CASSLANQGEAFF,TGTGCCAGCAGCTTAGCAAACCAGGGGGAAGCTTTCTTT
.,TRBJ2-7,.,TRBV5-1,CASSLGGLPPYEQYF,TGCGCCAGCAGCTTGGGGGGACTCCCACCCTACGAGCAGTACTTC
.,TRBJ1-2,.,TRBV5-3,CARSFPKLRYGYTF,TGTGCCAGAAGCTTTCCGAAGCTGAGGTATGGCTACACCTTC
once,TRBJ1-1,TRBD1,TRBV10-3,CAIQQGAQLTEAFF,TGTGCCATTCAACAGGGGGCCCAGTTGACTGAAGCTTTCTTT
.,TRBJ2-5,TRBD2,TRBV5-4,CASLASGSRETQYF,TGTGCCAGCCTAGCTAGCGGGAGTAGGGAGACCCAGTACTTC
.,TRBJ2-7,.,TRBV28,CASSGDTLGEQYF,TGTGCCAGCAGCGGGGACACTTTGGGCGAGCAGTACTTC
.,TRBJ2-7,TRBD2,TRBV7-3,CASGIRAGGSYEQYF,TGTGCCAGCGGTATTAGGGCGGGAGGCTCCTACGAGCAGTACTTC
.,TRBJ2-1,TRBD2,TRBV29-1,CSVEVASGSRNEQFF,TGCAGCGTTGAAGTCGCTAGCGGGAGCCGTAATGAGCAGTTCTTC
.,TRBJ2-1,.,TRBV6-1,CASSEVGWTYNEQFF,TGTGCCAGCAGTGAAGTGGGGTGGACCTACAATGAGCAGTTCTTC
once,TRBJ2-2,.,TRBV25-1,CASSEYAGRETGELFF,TGTGCCAGCAGTGAATATGCGGGTCGGGAAACCGGGGAGCTGTTTTTT
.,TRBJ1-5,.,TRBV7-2,CASSLVRTAAGQPQHF,TGTGCCAGCAGCTTAGTCCGGACAGCCGCCGGTCAGCCCCAGCATTTT
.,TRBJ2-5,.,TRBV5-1,CASRSVGGQETQYF,TGCGCCAGCAGATCAGTAGGGGGTCAAGAGACCCAGTACTTC
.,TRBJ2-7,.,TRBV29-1,CSVAKTSGLEQYF,TGCAGCGTAGCCAAAACCAGTGGGCTCGAGCAGTACTTC
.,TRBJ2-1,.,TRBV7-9,CASSLFQGINEQFF,TGTGCCAGCAGCTTATTTCAGGGGATCAATGAGCAGTTCTTC
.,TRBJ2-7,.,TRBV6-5,CASSSLLGRGYEQYF,TGTGCCAGCAGCTCCCTCCTTGGGCGGGGTTACGAGCAGTACTTC